This TCR beta chain comes out of a study of vaccination and CD4 T cells after COVID-19. The overall study: The convalescents comprised six males and four females, two of them Hispanic. Blood was drawn a median roughly 66 days post second dose, range 14 to 241. The authors used overlapping spike peptides from SARS-CoV-2, HCoV-NL63, HCoV-OC43 and HCoV-229E to stimulate cells.

The CDR3 is made up of 13 amino acids. The J segment lost 2 bases and the V segment lost 5 bases, leaving 2 bases of the junction unmatched. CDR1 DFQATT and CDR2 SNEGSKA come from the germline V gene (reference sequence). Comment on this clonotype: Its matching antigen is unknown.

Noted time point: late sampling 161 to 241 days after vaccination in a few convalescent patients. Stated treatment: approximately nine-day PBMC culture with coronavirus spike peptide pools or control peptides (ViraFEST assay). Oncomine TCR Beta short-read sequencing was applied to DNA from cultured CD4+ T cells. The template was genomic DNA from cultured CD4+ T cells. TCRdb analysed the PCR reads with MiXCR anew, one entry per CDR3 protein. This sample has about 15,000 distinct CDR3 sequences, with 40% to 50% found just once. The chain carries TRBV20-1 and TRBJ1-3, with TRBD1 matching over 8 bases. The TCR sequence derives from a human donor who had recovered from COVID-19. Sample: CD4+ T cells from blood, cultured in vitro, taken about 7 months after SARS-CoV-2 vaccination. In DNA form, the CDR3 reads TGCAGTGCTCGACAGGGGACTGGAAACACCATATATTTT. It translates to CSARQGTGNTIYF.